This TCR beta chain was captured by sequencing in a study of T cells in Graves' hyperthyroidism and ophthalmopathy. Amplified TCR beta CDR3 regions came from RNA transcripts. In the first-round RT-PCR of the TCR CDR3, the HTBI primer set was used. TCRdb fed the multiplex PCR reads into MiXCR, producing one record per CDR3 protein. The sample records around 440,000 distinct CDR3 sequences, 15% to 19% being singletons. Study conclusions and caveats: A model of 13 V-J pairs discriminated ophthalmopathy from stable hyperthyroidism. Model predictions of ophthalmopathy came a median around 7.1 months before onset.

CDR1 DFQATT and CDR2 SNEGSKA come from the germline V gene (reference sequence). The V segment lost 1 base and the J segment 8 bases; nucleotides outside the gene matches: 8. The CDR3 totals 14 residues. For the diagnoses, clinical symptoms, serum thyroxine and TRAb, thyroid ultrasound and orbital computed tomography were used. Out of 10 ml of fresh peripheral blood came the PBMCs. This clonotype was picked up many times. Its antigen is still unknown. What was sequenced was blood. The rearrangement uses TRBV20-1 and TRBJ2-1, with TRBD2 identical over 7 bases. This TCR was recovered from a woman aged 18 to 35 with Graves' hyperthyroidism. This CDR3 is CSARGLAVQDEQFF. The CDR3 DNA sequence: TGCAGTGCTAGAGGCCTAGCGGTGCAAGATGAGCAGTTCTTC.